The clone carrying this T cell receptor (beta chain) has only a few counts. The sample belongs to a study of beta chain features in type 1 diabetes. In the study overall: Sorted cells numbering roughly 100,000,000 were examined across all samples.

cDNA synthesis used the whole RNA isolate, giving expressed TCRB sequences. The method was immunoSEQ multiplex PCR; TCRdb's version includes in-frame clones alone and lacks a portion of them. Of over 300,000 clones detected, less than 9.5% appear once; the ten largest clones hold under 0.5%. From germline, CDR1 is SEHNR and CDR2 FQNEAQ (reference sequence). The CDR3 covers 16 residues. Between the trimmed V and J ends, which lost 5 bases and 1 base, there was a span of 16 bases. J is TRBJ2-3 and V is TRBV7-9; no definite D call. The clonotype was recovered from a woman aged 18-30 years in good health. Sequenced sample: central memory CD4+ T cells from blood. The CDR3: CASSPRPTSGTDTQYF. DNA for the CDR3: TGTGCCAGCAGCCCCCGCCCTACCAGCGGCACAGATACGCAGTATTTT.